What follows is one TCR beta chain and its context. Its cognate antigen is unknown. This specimen comes from a study of post-analysis software for immune sequencing data. Study observations and caveats: Those samples that were prepared in the same batch co-clustered strongly by F measure. Compared with controls, patients had more of five TRBV segments, including TRBV5-6, TRBV5-1 and TRBV20-1.

TCR beta libraries were prepared from cDNA with unique molecular identifiers. TCRdb ran MiXCR on the PCR reads and lists one entry per CDR3 protein. The sample gives some 370,000 distinct CDR3 sequences, roughly 30% of which show up once; 13% is in the top ten. Trimming at V came to 3 bases and at J to 3 bases, leaving 8 bases not matched to a gene. The CDR3 consists of 16 residues. Germline V gene data show CDR1 as KGHSH and CDR2 as LQKENI. The rearrangement joins TRBV18 to TRBJ2-3; TRBD1 matches 8 bases. The sequencing input was blood. This receptor was identified in a girl aged 5 to 17 with multiple sclerosis. CDR3 residues: CASSPLPGGGTDTQYF. CDR3 DNA sequence: TGTGCCAGCTCACCTCTTCCAGGGGGCGGTACAGATACGCAGTATTTT.